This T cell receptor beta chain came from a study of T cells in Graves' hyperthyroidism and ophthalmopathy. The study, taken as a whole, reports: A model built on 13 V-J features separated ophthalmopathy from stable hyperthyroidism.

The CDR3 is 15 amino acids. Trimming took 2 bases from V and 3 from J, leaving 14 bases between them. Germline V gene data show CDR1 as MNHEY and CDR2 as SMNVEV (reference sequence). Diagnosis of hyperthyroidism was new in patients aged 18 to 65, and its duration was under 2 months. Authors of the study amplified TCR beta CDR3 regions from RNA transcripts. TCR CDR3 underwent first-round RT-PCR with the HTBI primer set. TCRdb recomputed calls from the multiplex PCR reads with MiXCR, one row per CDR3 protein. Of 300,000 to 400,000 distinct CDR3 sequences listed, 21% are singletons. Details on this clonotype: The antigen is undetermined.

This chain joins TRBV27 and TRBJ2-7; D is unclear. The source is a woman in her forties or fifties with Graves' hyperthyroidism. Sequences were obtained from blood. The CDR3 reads CASSLNGLQFYEQYF. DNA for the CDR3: TGTGCCAGCAGTTTAAATGGGCTGCAATTCTACGAGCAGTACTTC.